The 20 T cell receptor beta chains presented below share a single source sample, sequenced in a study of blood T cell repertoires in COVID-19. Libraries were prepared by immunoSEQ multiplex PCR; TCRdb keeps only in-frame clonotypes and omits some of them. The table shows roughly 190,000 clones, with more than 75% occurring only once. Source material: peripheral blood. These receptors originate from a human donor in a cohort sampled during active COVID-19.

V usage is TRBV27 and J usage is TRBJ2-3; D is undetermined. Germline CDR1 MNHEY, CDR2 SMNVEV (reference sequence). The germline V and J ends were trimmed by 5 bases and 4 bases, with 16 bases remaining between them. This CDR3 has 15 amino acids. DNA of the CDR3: TGTGCCAGCAGTATAGGCGGCCTTCCGGCAGATACGCAGTATTTT. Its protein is CASSIGGLPADTQYF.

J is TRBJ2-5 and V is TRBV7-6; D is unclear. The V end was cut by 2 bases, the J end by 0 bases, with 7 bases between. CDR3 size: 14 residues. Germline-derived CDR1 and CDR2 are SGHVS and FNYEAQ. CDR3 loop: CASSLIPYQETQYF. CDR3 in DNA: TGTGCCAGCAGCTTAATCCCGTACCAAGAGACCCAGTACTTC.

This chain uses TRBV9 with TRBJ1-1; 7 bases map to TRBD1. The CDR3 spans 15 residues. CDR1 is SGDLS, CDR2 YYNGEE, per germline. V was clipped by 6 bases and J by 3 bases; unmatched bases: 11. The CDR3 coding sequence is TGTGCCAGCACCGCAGGGGGAGGAGGTGACACTGAAGCTTTCTTT. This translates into CASTAGGGGDTEAFF.

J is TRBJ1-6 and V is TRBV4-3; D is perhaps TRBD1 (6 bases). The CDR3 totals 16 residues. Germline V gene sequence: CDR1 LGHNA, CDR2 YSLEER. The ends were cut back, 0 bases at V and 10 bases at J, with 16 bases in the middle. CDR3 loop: CASSQEVSQGQSPLHF. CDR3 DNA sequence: TGCGCCAGCAGCCAAGAAGTTAGCCAGGGACAATCACCCCTCCACTTT.

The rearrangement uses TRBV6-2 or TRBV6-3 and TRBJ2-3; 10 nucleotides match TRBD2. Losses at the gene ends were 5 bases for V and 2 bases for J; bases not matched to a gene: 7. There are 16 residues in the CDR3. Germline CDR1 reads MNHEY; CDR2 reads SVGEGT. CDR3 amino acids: CASSRSGGPHTDTQYF. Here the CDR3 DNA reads TGTGCCAGCAGTCGTAGCGGGGGGCCACACACAGATACGCAGTATTTT.

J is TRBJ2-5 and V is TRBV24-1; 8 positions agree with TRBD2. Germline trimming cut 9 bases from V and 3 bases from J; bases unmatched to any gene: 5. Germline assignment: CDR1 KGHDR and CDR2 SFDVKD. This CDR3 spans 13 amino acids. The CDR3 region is CATGRGGEETQYF. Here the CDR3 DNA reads TGTGCCACCGGCCGGGGGGGGGAAGAGACCCAGTACTTC.

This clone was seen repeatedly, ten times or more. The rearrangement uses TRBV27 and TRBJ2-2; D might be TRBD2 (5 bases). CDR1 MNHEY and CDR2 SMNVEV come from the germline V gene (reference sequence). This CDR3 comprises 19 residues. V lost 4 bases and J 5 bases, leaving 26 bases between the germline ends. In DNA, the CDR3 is TGTGCCAGCAGTTCAAACAAGGACTGGGCAGGCTCGGGTACCGGGGAGCTGTTTTTT. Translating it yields CASSSNKDWAGSGTGELFF.

The CDR3 region is CASSFVGGGSYEQYF. CDR3 in DNA: TGTGCCAGCAGCTTTGTAGGGGGGGGCTCCTACGAGCAGTACTTC. This chain joins TRBV7-2 and TRBJ2-7; a weak D match, TRBD2 (7 bases). CDR1 and CDR2 (germline): SGHTA, FQGNSA. CDR3 length: 15 residues. Trimming took 3 bases from V and 0 from J, leaving 12 bases between them.

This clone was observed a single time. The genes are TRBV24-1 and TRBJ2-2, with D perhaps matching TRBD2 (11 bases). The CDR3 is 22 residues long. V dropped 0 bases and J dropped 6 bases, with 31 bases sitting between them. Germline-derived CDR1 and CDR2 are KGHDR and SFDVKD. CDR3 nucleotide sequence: TGTGCCACCAGTGATTTGGGGTCCGGGACAGGGGCACTAGCGGGAGCCGCCGGGGAGCTGTTTTTT. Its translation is CATSDLGSGTGALAGAAGELFF.

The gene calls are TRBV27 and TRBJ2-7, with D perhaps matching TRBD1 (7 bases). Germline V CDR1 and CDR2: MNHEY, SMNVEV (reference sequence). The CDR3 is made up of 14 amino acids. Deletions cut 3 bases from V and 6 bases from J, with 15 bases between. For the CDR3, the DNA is TGTGCCAGCAGTTTGGGCCAGGGGGGCTCCGAGCAGTACTTC. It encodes CASSLGQGGSEQYF.

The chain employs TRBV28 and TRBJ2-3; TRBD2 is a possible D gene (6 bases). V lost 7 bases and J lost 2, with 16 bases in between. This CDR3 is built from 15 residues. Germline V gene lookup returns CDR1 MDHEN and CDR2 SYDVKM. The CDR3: CASISPGLNTDTQYF. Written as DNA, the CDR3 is TGTGCCAGCATCTCTCCTGGACTAAACACAGATACGCAGTATTTT.

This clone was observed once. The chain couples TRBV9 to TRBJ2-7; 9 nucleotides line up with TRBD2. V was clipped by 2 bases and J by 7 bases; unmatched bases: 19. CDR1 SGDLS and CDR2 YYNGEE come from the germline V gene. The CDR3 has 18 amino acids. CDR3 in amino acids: CASSVTGLAGAWAGEQYF. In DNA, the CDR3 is TGTGCCAGCAGCGTGACGGGACTAGCTGGGGCCTGGGCTGGGGAGCAGTACTTC.

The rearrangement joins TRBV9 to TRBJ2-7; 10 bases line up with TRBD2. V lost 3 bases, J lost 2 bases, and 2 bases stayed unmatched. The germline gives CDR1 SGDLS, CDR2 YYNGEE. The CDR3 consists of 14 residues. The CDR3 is CASSALAGAYEQYF. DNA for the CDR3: TGTGCCAGCAGCGCCCTAGCGGGGGCCTACGAGCAGTACTTC.

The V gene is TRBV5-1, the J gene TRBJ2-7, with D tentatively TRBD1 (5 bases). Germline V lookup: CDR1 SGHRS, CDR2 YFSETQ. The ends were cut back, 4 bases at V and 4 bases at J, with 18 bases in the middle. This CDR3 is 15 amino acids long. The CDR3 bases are TGCGCCAGCAGCGTAGCTGCTGGGGCTAATTACGAGCAGTACTTC. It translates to CASSVAAGANYEQYF.

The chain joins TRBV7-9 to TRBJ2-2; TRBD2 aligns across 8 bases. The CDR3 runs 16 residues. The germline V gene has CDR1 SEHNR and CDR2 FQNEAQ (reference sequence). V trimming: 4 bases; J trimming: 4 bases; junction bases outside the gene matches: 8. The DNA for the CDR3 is TGTGCCAGCAGCTCAGCTAGCGGGCTAACCACCGGGGAGCTGTTTTTT. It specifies CASSSASGLTTGELFF.

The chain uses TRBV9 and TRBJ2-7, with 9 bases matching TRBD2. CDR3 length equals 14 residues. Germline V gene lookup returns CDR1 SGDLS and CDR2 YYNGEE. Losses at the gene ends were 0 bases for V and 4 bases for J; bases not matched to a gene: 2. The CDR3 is CASSVASGVYEQYF. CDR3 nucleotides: TGTGCCAGCAGCGTAGCTAGCGGGGTTTACGAGCAGTACTTC.

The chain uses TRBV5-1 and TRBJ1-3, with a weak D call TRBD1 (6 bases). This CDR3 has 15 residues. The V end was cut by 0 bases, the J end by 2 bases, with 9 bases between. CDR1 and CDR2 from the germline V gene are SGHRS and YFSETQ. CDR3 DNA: TGCGCCAGCAGCTTGGGTTCAGGGGCTGGAAACACCATATATTTT. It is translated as CASSLGSGAGNTIYF.

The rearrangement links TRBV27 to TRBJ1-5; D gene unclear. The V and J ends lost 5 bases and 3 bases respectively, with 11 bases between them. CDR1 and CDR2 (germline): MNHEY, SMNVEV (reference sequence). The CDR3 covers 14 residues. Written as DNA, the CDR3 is TGTGCCAGCAGTCCACGGGGAGACAATCAGCCCCAGCATTTT. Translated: CASSPRGDNQPQHF.

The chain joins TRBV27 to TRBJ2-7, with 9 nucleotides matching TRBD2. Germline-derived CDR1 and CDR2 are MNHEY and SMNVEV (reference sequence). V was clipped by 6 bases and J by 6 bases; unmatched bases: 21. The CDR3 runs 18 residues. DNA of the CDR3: TGTGCCAGCAGCCTTATGCCCCTGAGGGCGGGAGGGCGCGGCGAGCAGTACTTC. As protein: CASSLMPLRAGGRGEQYF.

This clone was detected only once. The CDR3: CASSLREKLFF. DNA of the CDR3: TGTGCCAGCAGTTTACGGGAAAAACTGTTTTTT. The J gene is TRBJ1-4, the V gene TRBV12-3 or TRBV12-4; the D is unclear. Deletions cut 2 bases from V and 8 bases from J, with 3 bases between. The CDR3 totals 11 residues.